These T cell receptor beta chains were read from a single sample in a study of blood T cell repertoires in COVID-19. Data came from immunoSEQ multiplex PCR; TCRdb stores just in-frame clones and leaves some out. The table lists some 230,000 clones, 86% of them singletons. The sample comprised peripheral blood. These receptors were collected from a woman aged 45 to 65 with COVID-19, enrolled during active disease. The conserved cysteine and the conserved F or W are not part of the CDR3 here. Clone size is not always given. Where it is, it says once, few, many or a class for expanded clones.

V gene,clone size,J gene,CDR3 protein
TRBV2,-,TRBJ1-1,ASEHDRGGTEAF
TRBV12-3/TRBV12-4,-,TRBJ2-1,ASTLQGVEQF
TRBV13,-,TRBJ1-1,ASSLMGAPEAF
TRBV19,-,TRBJ1-4,ASSGQGVVKLF
TRBV9,-,TRBJ1-3,ASSTDTGNTIY
TRBV5-7,-,TRBJ2-7,ASSLVGTGASEQY
TRBV4-1,-,TRBJ2-1,ASSQVLAGVNGEQF
TRBV5-1,-,TRBJ2-7,ASSLAGGSYYEQY
TRBV19,-,TRBJ1-6,ASGTGGASSPLH
TRBV19,-,TRBJ1-1,ASMEDRYYTEAF
TRBV6-5,-,TRBJ1-1,ASMVIGGAF
TRBV6-5,-,TRBJ1-1,ASSWTGEGNTEAF
TRBV6-2/TRBV6-3,-,TRBJ2-5,ASSLGLAGEQETQY
TRBV9,-,TRBJ2-1,ASSARTGTNEQF
TRBV6-1,-,TRBJ2-2,ASNARTGAVGELF
TRBV6-6,-,TRBJ1-5,ASSRPGRSEPQH
TRBV30,-,TRBJ2-1,AWGTGYGASEQF
TRBV13,-,TRBJ1-2,AREGGFYGYT
TRBV19,-,TRBJ2-2,ASSYGTVPGELF
TRBV7-8,few,TRBJ1-5,ASSLNWYLVQPQH
TRBV5-1,-,TRBJ2-3,ASSFTRDTQY
TRBV11-2,once,TRBJ2-1,ASSFVAGGPNEQF
TRBV5-1,-,TRBJ2-7,ASSPTGFYEQY
TRBV6-1,-,TRBJ1-3,ASSDGNSGNTIY
TRBV2,-,TRBJ2-3,ASSESSSTDTQY
TRBV4-1,-,TRBJ1-6,ASSQEAGQQLAPLH
TRBV6-5,-,TRBJ2-4,ASSSGGKNIQY
TRBV5-1,-,TRBJ1-1,ASSLPKAGGGHTEAF
TRBV12-3/TRBV12-4,-,TRBJ1-2,ASSLRGLGYT
TRBV6-5,few,TRBJ1-5,ASSYSSGSRQPQH
TRBV7-2,-,TRBJ2-1,ASRPLAGGRSNEQF